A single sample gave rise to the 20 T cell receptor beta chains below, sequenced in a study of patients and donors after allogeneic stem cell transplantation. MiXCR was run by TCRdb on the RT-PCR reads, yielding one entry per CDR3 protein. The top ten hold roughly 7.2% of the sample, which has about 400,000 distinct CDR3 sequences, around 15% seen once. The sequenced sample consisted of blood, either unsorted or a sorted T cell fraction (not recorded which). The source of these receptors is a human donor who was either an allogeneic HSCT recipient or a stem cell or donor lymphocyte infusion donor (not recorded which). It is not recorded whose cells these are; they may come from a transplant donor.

CDR3 region: CASSEGVRAEAFF. The CDR3 DNA sequence: TGTGCCAGCAGTGAAGGAGTCAGGGCTGAAGCTTTCTTT. This chain uses TRBV6-1 with TRBJ1-1, with D tentatively TRBD1 (5 bases). Trimming took 1 base from V and 6 from J, leaving 9 bases between them. The CDR3 loop spans 13 amino acids. From germline, CDR1 is MNHNS and CDR2 SASEGT.

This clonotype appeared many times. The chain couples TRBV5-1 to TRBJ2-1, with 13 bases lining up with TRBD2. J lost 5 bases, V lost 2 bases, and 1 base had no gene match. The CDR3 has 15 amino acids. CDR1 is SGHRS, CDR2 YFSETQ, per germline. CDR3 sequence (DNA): TGCGCCAGCAGCTTACTAGCGGGGGGGAACAATGAGCAGTTCTTC. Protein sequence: CASSLLAGGNNEQFF. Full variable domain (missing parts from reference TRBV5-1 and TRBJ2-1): KAGVTQTPRYLIKTRGQQVTLSCSPISGHRSVSWYQQTPGQGLQFLFEYFSETQRNKGNFPGRFSGRQFSNSRSEMNVSTLELGDSALYLCASSLLAGGNNEQFFGPGTRLTVL.

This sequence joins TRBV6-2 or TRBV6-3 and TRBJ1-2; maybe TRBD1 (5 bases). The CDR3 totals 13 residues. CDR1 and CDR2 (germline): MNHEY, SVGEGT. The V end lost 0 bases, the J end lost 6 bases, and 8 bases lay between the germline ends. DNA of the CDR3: TGTGCCAGCAGTTACTCACAGGACCATGGCTACACCTTC. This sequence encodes CASSYSQDHGYTF.

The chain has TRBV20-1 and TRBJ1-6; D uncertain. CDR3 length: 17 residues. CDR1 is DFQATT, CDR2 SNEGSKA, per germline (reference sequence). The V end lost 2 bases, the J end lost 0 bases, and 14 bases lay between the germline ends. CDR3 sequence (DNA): TGCAGTGCTAGACTCAGGACGGGGAGCTCCTATAATTCACCCCTCCACTTT. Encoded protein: CSARLRTGSSYNSPLHF.

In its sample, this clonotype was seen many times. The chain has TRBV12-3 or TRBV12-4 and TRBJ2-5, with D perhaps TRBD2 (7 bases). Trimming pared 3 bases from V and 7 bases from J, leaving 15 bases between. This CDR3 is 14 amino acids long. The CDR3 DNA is TGTGCCAGCAGTTTTACGGGGGGCTTGGGGACCCAGTACTTC. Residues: CASSFTGGLGTQYF.

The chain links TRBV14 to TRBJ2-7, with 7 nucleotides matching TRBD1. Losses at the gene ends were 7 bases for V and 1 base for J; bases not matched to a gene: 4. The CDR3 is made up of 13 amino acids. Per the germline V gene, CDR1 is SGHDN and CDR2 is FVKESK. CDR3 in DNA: TGTGCCAGCATGAGACAGGGATCCTACGAGCAGTACTTC. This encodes CASMRQGSYEQYF.

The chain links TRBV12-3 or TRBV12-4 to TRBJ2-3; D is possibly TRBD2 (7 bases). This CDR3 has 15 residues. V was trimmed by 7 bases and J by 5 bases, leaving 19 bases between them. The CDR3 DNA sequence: TGTGCCAGCACGATCACGGGGGGCCACGGAGATACGCAGTATTTT. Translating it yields CASTITGGHGDTQYF.

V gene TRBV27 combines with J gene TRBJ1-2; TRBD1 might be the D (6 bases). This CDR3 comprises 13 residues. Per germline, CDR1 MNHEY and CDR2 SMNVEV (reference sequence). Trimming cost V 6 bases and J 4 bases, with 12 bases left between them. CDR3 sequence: CASREQGPYGYTF. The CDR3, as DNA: TGTGCCAGCAGGGAACAGGGTCCCTATGGCTACACCTTC.

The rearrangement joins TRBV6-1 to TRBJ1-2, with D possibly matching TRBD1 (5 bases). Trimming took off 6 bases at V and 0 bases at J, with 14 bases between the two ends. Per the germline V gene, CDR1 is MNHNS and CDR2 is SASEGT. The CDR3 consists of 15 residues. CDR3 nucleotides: TGTGCCAGCAGACCCGGGAGGGGAGCTAACTATGGCTACACCTTC. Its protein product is CASRPGRGANYGYTF.

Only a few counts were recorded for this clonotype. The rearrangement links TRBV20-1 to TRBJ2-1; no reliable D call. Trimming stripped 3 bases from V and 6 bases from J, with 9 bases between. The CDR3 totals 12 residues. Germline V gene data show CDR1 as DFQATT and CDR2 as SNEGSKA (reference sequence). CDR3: CSASGPSNEQFF. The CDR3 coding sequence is TGCAGTGCTAGCGGACCCTCCAATGAGCAGTTCTTC.

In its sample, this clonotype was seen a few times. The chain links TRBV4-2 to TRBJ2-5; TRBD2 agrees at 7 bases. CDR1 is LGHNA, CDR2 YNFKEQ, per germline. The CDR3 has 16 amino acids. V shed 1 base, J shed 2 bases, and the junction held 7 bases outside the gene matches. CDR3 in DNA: TGTGCCAGCAGCCAAGGGCTAGCGGTGGGACAAGAGACCCAGTACTTC. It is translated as CASSQGLAVGQETQYF.

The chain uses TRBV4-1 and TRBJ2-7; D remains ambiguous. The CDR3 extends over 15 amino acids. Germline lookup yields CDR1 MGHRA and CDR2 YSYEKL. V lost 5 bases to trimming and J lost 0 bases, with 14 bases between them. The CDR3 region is CASSFGPLSSYEQYF. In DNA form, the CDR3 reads TGCGCCAGCAGCTTCGGACCGCTGAGCTCCTACGAGCAGTACTTC.

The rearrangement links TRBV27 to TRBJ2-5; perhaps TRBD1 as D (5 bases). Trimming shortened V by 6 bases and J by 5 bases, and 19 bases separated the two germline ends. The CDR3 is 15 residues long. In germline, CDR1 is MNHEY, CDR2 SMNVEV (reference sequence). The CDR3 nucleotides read TGTGCCAGCAGGGCCATTACAGGTGTTCGGGAGACCCAGTACTTC. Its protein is CASRAITGVRETQYF.

Here the CDR3 reads CASSSQVRSYEQYF. Written as DNA, the CDR3 is TGTGCCAGCAGTTCTCAGGTCCGGTCCTACGAGCAGTACTTC. This chain links TRBV27 with TRBJ2-7; unclear D gene. Trimming cost V 4 bases and J 1 base, with 11 bases left between them. The length of the CDR3 is 14 residues. Germline CDR1 and CDR2: MNHEY and SMNVEV (reference sequence).

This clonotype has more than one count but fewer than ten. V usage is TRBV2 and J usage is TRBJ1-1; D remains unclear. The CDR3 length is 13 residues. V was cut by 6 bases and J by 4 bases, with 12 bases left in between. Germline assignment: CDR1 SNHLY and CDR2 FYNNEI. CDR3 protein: CASRTETLTEAFF. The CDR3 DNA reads TGTGCCAGCAGAACAGAGACTCTCACTGAAGCTTTCTTT. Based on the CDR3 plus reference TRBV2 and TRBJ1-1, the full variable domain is EPEVTQTPSHQVTQMGQEVILRCVPISNHLYFYWYRQILGQKVEFLVSFYNNEISEKSEIFDDQFSVERPDGSNFTLKIRSTKLEDSAMYFCASRTETLTEAFFGQGTRLTVV.

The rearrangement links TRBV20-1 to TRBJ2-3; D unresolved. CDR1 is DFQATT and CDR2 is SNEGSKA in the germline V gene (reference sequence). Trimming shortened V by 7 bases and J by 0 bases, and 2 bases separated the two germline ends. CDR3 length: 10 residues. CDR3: CSGSTDTQYF. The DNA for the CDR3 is TGCAGTGGTAGCACAGATACGCAGTATTTT.

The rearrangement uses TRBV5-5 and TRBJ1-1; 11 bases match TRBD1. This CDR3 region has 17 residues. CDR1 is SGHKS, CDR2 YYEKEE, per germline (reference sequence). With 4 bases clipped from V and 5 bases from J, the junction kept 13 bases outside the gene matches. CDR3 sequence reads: CASSRDRGASSGTEAFF. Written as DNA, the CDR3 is TGTGCCAGCAGCAGGGACAGGGGGGCCTCATCTGGTACTGAAGCTTTCTTT.

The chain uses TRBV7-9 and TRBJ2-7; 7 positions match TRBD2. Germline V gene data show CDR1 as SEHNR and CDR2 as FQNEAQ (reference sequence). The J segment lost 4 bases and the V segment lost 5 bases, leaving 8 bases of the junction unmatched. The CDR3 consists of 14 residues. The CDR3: CASSHSNGRYEQYF. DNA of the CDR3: TGTGCCAGCAGCCATTCGAACGGGAGGTACGAGCAGTACTTC.

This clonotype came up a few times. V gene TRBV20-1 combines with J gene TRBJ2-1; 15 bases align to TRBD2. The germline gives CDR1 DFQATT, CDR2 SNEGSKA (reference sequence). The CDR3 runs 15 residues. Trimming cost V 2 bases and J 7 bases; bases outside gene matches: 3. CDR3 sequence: CSARPGLAGGNEQFF. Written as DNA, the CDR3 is TGCAGTGCTAGACCTGGACTAGCGGGAGGGAATGAGCAGTTCTTC.

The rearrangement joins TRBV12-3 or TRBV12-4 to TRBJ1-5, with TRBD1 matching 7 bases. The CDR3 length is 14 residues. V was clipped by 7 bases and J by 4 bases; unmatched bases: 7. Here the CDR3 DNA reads TGTGCCAGCAACCCGACAGGGTATAATCAGCCCCAGCATTTT. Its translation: CASNPTGYNQPQHF.